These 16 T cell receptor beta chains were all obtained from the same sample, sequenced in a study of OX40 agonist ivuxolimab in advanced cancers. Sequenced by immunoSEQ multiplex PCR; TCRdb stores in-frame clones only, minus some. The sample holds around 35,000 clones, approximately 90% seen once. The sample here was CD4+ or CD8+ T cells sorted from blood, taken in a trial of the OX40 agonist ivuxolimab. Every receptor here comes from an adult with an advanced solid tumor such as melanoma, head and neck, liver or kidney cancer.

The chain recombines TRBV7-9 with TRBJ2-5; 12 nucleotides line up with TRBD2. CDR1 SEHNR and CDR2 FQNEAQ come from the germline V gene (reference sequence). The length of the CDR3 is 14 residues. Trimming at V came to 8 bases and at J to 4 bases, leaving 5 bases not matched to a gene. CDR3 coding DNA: TGTGCCAGCGCGGGACTAGCGGGTAGAGAGACCCAGTACTTC. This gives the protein CASAGLAGRETQYF.

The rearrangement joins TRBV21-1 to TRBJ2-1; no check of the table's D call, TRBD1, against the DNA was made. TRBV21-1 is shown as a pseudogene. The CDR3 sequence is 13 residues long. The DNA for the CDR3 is TGTGCCAGCACCGGGACACCTTACAATGAGCAGTTCTTC. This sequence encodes CASTGTPYNEQFF.

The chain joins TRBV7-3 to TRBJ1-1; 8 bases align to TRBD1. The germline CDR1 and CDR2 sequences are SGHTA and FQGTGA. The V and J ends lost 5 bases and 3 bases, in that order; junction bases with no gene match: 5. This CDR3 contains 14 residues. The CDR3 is CASSTRGLDTEAFF. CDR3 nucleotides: TGTGCCAGCAGCACCAGGGGGCTAGACACTGAAGCTTTCTTT.

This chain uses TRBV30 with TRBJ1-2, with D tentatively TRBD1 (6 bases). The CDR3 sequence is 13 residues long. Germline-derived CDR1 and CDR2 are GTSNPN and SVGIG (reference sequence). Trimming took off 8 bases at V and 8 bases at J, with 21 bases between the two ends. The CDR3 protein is CAGPPAGAGGYTF. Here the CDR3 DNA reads TGTGCCGGCCCCCCCGCGGGGGCAGGGGGCTACACCTTC.

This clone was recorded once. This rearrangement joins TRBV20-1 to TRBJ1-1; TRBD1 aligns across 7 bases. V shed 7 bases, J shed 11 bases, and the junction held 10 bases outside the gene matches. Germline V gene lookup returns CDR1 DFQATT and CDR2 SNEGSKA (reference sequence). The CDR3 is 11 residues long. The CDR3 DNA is TGCAGTGGTAGTGACAGGGAGTATGCTTTCTTT. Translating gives CSGSDREYAFF.

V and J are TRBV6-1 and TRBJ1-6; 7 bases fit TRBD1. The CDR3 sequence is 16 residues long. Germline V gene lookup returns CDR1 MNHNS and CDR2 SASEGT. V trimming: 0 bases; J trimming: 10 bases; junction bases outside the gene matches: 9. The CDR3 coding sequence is TGTGCCAGCAGTGAAGCGAACAGGGGAAATAGGTCACCCCTCCACTTT. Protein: CASSEANRGNRSPLHF.

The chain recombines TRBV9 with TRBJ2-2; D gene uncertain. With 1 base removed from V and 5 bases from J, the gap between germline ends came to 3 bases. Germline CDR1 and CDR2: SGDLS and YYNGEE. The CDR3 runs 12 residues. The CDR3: CASSVFTGELFF. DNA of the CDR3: TGTGCCAGCAGCGTATTTACCGGGGAGCTGTTTTTT.

CDR3 in amino acids: CASRDIVSTDTQYF. CDR3 DNA sequence: TGTGCCAGCCGGGACATAGTTAGCACAGATACGCAGTATTTT. This rearrangement joins TRBV18 to TRBJ2-3; maybe TRBD1 (6 bases). Trimming took off 8 bases at V and 0 bases at J, with 12 bases between the two ends. Germline CDR1 KGHSH, CDR2 LQKENI. The CDR3 contains 14 residues.

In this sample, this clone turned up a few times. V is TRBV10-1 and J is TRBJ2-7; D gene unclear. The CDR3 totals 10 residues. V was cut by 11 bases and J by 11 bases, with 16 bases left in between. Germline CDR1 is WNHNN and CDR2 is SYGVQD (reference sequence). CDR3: CAGVWALEYF. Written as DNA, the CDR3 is TGCGCCGGGGTTTGGGCCCTTGAGTACTTC.

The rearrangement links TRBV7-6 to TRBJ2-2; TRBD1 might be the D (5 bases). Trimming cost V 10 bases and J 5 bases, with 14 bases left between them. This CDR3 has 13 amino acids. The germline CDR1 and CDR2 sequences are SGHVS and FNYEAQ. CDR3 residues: CATKDTSTGELFF. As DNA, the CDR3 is TGTGCCACCAAGGACACGTCTACCGGGGAGCTGTTTTTT.

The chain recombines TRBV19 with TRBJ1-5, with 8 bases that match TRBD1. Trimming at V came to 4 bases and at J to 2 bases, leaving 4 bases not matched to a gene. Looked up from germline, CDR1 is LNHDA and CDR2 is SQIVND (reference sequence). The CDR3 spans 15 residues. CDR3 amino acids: CASSSDRGGNQPQHF. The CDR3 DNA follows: TGTGCCAGTAGTAGTGACAGGGGAGGCAATCAGCCCCAGCATTTT.

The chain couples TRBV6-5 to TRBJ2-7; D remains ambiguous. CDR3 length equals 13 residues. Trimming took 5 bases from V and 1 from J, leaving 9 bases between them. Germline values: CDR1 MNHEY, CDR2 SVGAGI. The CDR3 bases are TGTGCCAGCAGTGGTCCGGAATCCTACGAGCAGTACTTC. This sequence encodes CASSGPESYEQYF.

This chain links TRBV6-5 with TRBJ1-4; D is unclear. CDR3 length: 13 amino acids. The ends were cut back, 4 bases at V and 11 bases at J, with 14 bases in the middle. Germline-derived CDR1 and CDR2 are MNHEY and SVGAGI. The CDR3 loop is CASSFPQRVKLFF. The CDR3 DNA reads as TGTGCCAGCAGTTTCCCCCAAAGGGTTAAACTGTTTTTT.

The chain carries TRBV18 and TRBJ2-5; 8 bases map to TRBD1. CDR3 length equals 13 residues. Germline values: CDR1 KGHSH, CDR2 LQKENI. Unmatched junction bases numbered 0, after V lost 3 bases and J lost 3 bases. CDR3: CASSPGQEETQYF. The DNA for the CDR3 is TGTGCCAGCTCACCGGGACAGGAAGAGACCCAGTACTTC.

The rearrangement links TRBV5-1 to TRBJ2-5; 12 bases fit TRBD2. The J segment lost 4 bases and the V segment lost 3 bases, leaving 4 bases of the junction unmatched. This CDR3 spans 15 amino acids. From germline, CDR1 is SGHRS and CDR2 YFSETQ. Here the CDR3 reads CASSSSGGATETQYF. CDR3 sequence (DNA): TGCGCCAGCAGCTCTAGCGGGGGGGCGACAGAGACCCAGTACTTC.

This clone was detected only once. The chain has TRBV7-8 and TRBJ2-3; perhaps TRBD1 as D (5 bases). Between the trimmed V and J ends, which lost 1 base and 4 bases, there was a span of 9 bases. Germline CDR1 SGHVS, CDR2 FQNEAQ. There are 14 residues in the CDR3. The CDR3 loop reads CASSLDRFSDTQYF. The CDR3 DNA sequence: TGTGCCAGCAGCTTAGACAGGTTTTCAGATACGCAGTATTTT.